This TCR beta chain was captured by sequencing in a study of cytomegalovirus exposure and HLA in healthy donors. 60 Vbeta and 13 Jbeta primers were used in PCR. Clones were read by immunoSEQ multiplex PCR, and TCRdb kept only the in-frame ones, dropping some. Its table lists about 190,000 clones. The CDR3 is 14 amino acids. CDR1 and CDR2 (germline): SGHTA, FQGNSA. Between the trimmed V and J ends, which lost 1 base and 4 bases, there was a span of 10 bases. Sequencing used PBMCs. V usage is TRBV7-2 and J usage is TRBJ1-1; tentatively, D is TRBD1 (5 bases). The TCR sequence derives from a woman aged 30 to 39 in good health and CMV-seropositive. The CDR3 spells CASSLDSGSTEAFF. CDR3 in DNA: TGTGCCAGCAGCTTAGACTCAGGGTCCACTGAAGCTTTCTTT.